Sequencing of this T cell receptor beta chain was carried out in a study of blood T cell repertoires in COVID-19. About the research overall: Samples taken during acute and convalescent COVID-19 were collected in the United States, Italy and Spain.

Trimming took off 7 bases at V and 4 bases at J, with 13 bases between the two ends. CDR3 length equals 13 residues. Germline V lookup: CDR1 LNHDA, CDR2 SQIVND (reference sequence). The repertoire was sequenced with immunoSEQ multiplex PCR; TCRdb's copy has only in-frame clones and lacks some. The sample yields about 300,000 clones, 65% to 85% seen once. The receptor comes from a woman aged 45 to 65 with acute or convalescent COVID-19. The chain uses TRBV19 and TRBJ1-2; D gene unclear. The sequenced sample consisted of peripheral blood. CDR3 sequence: CASIRGLGYGYTF. The CDR3 nucleotides read TGTGCCAGTATAAGAGGGCTCGGCTATGGCTACACCTTC.